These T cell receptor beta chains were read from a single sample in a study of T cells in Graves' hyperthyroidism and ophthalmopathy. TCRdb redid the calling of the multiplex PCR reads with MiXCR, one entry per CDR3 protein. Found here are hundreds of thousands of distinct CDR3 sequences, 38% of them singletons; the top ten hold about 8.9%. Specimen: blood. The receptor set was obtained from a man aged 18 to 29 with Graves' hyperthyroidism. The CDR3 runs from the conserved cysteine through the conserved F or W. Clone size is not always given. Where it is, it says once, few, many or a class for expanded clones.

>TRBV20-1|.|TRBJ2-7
CSALGDRRSWSYEQYF
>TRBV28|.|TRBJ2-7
CASREYRDSYEQYF
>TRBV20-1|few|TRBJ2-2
CSARDTGADTGELFF
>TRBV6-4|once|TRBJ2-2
CASIRQGAKTGELFF
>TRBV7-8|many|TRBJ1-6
CASSLLEPGNSPLHF
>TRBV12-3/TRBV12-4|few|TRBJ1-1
CASSLLALSRDTEAFF
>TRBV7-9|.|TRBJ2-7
CAYRADSNEQYF
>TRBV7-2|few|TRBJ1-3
CASSPDRGPGNTIYF
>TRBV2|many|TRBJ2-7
CASIIPSYEQYF
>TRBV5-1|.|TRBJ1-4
CASRPRDSSRGLFF
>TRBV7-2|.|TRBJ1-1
CASSHLQTGRTEAFF
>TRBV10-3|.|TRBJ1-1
CAISEGTGATEAFF
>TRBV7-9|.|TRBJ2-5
CASSLGGFETAQETQYF
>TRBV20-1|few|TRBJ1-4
CSALPGAGDEKLFF
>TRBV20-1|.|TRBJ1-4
CSADSEGTNEKLFF
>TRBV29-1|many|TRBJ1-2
CSVEDLAGISYGYTF
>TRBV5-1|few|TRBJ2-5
CASRAGVNQETQYF
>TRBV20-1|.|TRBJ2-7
CSARGTSGGPYEQYF
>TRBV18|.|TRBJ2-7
CASSPIQGARYEQYF
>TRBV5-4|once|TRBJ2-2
CATSTSSHTGEPFF
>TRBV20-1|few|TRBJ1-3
CSARDLVSGNTIYF
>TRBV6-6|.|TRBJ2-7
CASSYNREYEQYF
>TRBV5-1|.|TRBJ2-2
CASSPEGAGELFF
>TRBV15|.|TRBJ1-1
CATSHRGVNTEAFF
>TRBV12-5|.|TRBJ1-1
CASGLNSNTEAFF
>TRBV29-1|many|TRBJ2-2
CSVEIREGTGELFF
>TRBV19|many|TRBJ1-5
CASRNRDHQPQHF
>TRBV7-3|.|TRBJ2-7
CASSSGGASSYEQYF
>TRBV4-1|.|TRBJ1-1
CASSPRGRAEAFF
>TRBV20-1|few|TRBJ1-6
CSARDTGRPGSPLHF
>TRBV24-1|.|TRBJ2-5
CATSDKDGTQETQYF
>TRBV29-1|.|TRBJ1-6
CSVTDQGGLLHF
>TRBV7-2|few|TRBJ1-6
CASSLAHRANSPLHF
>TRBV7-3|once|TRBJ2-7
CACSWKAANEQYF
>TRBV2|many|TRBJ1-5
CASSDRGFGNQPQHF
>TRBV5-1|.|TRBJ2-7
CASAGLALREGADEQYF
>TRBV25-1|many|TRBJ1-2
CASSYGRLGYTF
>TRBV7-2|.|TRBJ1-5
CASSQTWDSSNQPQHF
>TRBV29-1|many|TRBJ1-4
CSYKIGEKLFF
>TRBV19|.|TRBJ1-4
CASSIMALGKLFF
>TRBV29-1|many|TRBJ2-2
CSVGGGQGRNTGELFF
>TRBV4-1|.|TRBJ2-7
CASSHDLGGLNEQYF
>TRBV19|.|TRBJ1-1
CASSFGFINSDLNTEAFF
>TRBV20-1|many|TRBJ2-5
CSATGDEETQYF
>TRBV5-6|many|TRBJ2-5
CASKGTAQETQYF
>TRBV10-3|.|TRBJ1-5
CAISAPGTGDSNQPQHF
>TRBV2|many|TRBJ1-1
CASPAPRRVNTEAFF
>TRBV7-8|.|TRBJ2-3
CASSNRALKDTQYF
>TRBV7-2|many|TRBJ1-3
CASSLELQGGNTIYF
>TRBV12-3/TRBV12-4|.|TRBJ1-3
CASGDSRRFHTIYF
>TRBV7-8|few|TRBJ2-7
CASSNRGNEQYF
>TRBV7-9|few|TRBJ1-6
CASSEDRLLNSPLHF
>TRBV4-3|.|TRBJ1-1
CASSLMAGQGVTEAFF